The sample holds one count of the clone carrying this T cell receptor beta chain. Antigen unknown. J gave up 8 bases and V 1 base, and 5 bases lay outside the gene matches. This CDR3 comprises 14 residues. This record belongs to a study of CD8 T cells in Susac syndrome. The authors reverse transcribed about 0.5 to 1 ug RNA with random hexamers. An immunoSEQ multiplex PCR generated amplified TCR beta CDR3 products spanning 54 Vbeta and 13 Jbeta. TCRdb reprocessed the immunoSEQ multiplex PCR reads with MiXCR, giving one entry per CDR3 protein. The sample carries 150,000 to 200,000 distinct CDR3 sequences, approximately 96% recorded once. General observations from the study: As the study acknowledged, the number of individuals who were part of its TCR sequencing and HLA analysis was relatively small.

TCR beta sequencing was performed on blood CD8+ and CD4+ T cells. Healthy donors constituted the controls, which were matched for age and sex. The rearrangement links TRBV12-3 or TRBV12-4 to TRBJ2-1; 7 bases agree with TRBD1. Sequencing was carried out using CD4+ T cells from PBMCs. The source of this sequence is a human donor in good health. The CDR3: CASSLEGAFDEQFF. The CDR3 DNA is TGTGCCAGCAGTTTAGAGGGGGCCTTCGATGAGCAGTTCTTC.